The table lists the clone carrying this TCR beta chain with many counts. Its antigen is unidentified. Per germline, CDR1 SEHNR and CDR2 FQNEAQ (reference sequence). With 1 base clipped from V and 13 bases from J, the junction kept 5 bases outside the gene matches. This CDR3 region has 13 residues. The library protocol tagged individual cDNA molecules with unique molecular identifiers. MiXCR was run by TCRdb on the 5' RACE reads, yielding one entry per CDR3 protein. The sample lists about 81,000 distinct CDR3 sequences, 5.5% to 7.5% occurring once. The sample comes from a study of early T cells in non-severe SARS-CoV-2 infection. General study points: Anti-spike CD8 specificities were favored by VDJdb matching, whose results missed private and CD4 specificities.

The chain combines TRBV7-9 with TRBJ2-1; 9 bases align to TRBD2. This TCR was sampled from an adult who was a healthcare worker with PCR-confirmed SARS-CoV-2 infection or an uninfected control (not recorded which). Input material: whole blood. The CDR3 region is CASSLGLSGRQFF. In DNA, the CDR3 is TGTGCCAGCAGCTTAGGGCTTAGCGGGAGACAGTTCTTC. The full variable domain, in which reference TRBV7-9 and TRBJ2-1 provide the parts outside the CDR3, is DTGVSQNPRHKITKRGQNVTFRCDPISEHNRLYWYRQTLGQGPEFLTYFQNEAQLEKSRLLSDRFSAERPKGSFSTLEIQRTEQGDSAMYLCASSLGLSGRQFFGPGTRLTVL.